This TCR beta chain was recovered during a study of T cell responses to AZD1222 COVID-19 vaccine. Study-wide findings and caveats: Spike-wide vaccine-associated CD4 TCRs dominated at 160-218 and 743-854.

Deletions cut 3 bases from V and 6 bases from J, with 15 bases between. CDR1 is SEHNR and CDR2 is FQNEAQ in the germline V gene (reference sequence). The CDR3 is made up of 14 amino acids. Only a few counts were recorded for this clone. What it binds is unknown. Sequencing used immunoSEQ multiplex PCR; TCRdb keeps in-frame clones, though not all of them. The top ten clones hold 1.5% to 2% of a sample with fewer than 150,000 clones, about 90% of them seen once. Combined were second doses at about 4 or about 12 weeks. The rearrangement uses TRBV7-9 and TRBJ2-7; weak D call: TRBD2 (6 bases). The sequence came from an adult who received the AZD1222 COVID-19 vaccine. The sequencing here drew on peripheral blood, taken 28 days after the second AZD1222 dose. The CDR3 loop is CASSFSAPGVEQYF. DNA for the CDR3: TGTGCCAGCAGCTTCTCGGCCCCGGGGGTCGAGCAGTACTTC.